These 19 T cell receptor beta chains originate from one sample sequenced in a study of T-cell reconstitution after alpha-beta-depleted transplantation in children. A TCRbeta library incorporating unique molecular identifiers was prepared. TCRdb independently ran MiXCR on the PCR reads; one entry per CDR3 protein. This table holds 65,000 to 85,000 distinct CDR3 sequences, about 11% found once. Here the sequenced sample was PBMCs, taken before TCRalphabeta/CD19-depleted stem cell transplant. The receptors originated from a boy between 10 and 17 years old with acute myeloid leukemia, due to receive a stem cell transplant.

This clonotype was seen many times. The CDR3 DNA follows: TGCAGCGTTGATTTTGCGGGAGTCTACAATGAGCAGTTCTTC. Amino acids: CSVDFAGVYNEQFF. V is TRBV29-1 and J is TRBJ2-1; 7 positions agree with TRBD2. In germline, CDR1 is SQVTM, CDR2 ANQGSEA. The CDR3 totals 14 residues. V gave up 3 bases and J gave up 3 bases; unmatched junction bases: 5.

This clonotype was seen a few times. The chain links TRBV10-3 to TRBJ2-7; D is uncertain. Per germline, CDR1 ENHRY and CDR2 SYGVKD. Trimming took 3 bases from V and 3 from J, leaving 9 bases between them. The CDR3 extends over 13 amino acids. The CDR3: CAISDSLDYEQYF. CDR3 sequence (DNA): TGTGCCATCAGTGATAGTCTAGACTACGAGCAGTACTTC.

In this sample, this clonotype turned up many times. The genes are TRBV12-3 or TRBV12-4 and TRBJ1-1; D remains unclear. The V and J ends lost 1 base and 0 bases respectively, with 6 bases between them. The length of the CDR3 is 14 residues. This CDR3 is CASSLGKVNTEAFF. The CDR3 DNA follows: TGTGCCAGCAGTTTAGGTAAAGTGAACACTGAAGCTTTCTTT.

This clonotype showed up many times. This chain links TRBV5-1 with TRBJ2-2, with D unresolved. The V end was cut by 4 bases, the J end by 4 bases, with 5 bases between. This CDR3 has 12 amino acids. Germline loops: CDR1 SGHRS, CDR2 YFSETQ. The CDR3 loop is CASSRATGELFF. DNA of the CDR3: TGCGCCAGCAGCCGAGCCACCGGGGAGCTGTTTTTT.

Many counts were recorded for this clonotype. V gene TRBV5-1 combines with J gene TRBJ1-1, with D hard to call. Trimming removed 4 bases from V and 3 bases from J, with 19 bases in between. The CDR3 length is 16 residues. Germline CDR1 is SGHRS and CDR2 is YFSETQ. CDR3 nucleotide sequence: TGCGCCAGCAGCGTACTCGGTCTCAATCGGGACACTGAAGCTTTCTTT. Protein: CASSVLGLNRDTEAFF.

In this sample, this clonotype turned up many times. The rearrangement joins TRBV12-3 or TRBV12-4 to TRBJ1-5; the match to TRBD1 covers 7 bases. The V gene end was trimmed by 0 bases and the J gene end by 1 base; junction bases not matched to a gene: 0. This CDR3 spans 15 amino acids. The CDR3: CASSLARGSNQPQHF. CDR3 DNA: TGTGCCAGCAGTTTAGCCAGGGGGAGCAATCAGCCCCAGCATTTT.

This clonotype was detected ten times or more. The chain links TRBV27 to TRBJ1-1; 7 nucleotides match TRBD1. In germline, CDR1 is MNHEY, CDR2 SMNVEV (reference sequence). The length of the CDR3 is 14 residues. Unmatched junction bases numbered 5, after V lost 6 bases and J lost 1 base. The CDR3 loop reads CASSRQGGNTEAFF. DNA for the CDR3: TGTGCCAGCAGCCGACAGGGCGGGAACACTGAAGCTTTCTTT.

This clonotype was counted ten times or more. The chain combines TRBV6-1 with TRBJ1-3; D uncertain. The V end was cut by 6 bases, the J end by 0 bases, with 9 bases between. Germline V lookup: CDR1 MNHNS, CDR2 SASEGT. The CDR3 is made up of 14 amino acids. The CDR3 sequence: CASSQAISGNTIYF. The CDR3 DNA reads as TGTGCCAGCAGCCAGGCGATCTCTGGAAACACCATATATTTT.

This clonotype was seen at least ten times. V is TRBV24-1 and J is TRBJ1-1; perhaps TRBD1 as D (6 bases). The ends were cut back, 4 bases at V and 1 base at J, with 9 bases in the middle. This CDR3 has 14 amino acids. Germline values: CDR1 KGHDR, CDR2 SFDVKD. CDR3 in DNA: TGTGCCACCAGTGAGCCGGGACAGAACACTGAAGCTTTCTTT. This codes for CATSEPGQNTEAFF.

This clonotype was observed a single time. The CDR3 nucleotides read TGCAGTGCTGGACGCTACTTGACTAGCGGGAGGCCAGATACGCAGTATTTT. Its protein is CSAGRYLTSGRPDTQYF. J is TRBJ2-3 and V is TRBV20-1; 13 positions match TRBD2. With 5 bases clipped from V and 4 bases from J, the junction kept 12 bases outside the gene matches. CDR3 length: 17 residues. The germline CDR1 and CDR2 sequences are DFQATT and SNEGSKA (reference sequence).

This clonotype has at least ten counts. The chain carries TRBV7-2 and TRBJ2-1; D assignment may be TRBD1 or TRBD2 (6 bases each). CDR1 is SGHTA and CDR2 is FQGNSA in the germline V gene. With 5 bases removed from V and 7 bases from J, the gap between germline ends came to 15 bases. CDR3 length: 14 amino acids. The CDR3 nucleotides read TGTGCCAGCAGCCCTACAGGGAGGAGTAATGAGCAGTTCTTC. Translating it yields CASSPTGRSNEQFF.

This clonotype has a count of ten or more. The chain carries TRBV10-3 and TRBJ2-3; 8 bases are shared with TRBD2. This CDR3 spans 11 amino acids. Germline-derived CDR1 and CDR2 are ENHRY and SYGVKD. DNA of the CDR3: TGTGGCGGGAGGATGACAGATACGCAGTATTTT. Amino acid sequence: CGGRMTDTQYF.

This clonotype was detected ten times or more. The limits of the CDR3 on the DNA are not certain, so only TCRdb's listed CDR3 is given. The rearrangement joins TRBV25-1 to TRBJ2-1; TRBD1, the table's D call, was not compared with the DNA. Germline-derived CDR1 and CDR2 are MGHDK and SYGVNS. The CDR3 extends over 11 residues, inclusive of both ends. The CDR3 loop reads CASTSGGARVF.

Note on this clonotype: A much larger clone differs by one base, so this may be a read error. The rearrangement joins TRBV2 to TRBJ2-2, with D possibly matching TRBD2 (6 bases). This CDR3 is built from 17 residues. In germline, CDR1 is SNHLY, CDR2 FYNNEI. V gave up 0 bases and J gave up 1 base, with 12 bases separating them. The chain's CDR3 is CASSEAFFGGNTGELFF. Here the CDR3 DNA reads TGTGCCAGCAGTGAAGCGTTTTTCGGGGGGAACACCGGGGAGCTGTTTTTT. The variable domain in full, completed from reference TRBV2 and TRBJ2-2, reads EPEVTQTPSHQVTQMGQEVILRCVPISNHLYFYWYRQILGQKVEFLVSFYNNEISEKSEIFDDQFSVERPDGSNFTLKIRSTKLEDSAMYFCASSEAFFGGNTGELFFGEGSRLTVL.

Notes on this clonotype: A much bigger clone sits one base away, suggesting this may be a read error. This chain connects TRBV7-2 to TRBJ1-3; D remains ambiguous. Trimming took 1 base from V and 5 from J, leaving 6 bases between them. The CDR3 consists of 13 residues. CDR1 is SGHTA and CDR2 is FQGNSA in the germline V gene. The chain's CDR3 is CASSLGARNTIYF. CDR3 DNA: TGTGCCAGCAGCTTAGGGGCTCGAAACACCATATATTTT.

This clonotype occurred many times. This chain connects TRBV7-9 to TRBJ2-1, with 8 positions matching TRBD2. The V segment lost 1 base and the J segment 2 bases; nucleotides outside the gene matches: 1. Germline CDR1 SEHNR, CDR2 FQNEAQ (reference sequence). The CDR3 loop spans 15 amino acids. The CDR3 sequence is CASSLGTSTYNEQFF. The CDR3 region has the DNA TGTGCCAGCAGCTTAGGGACTAGCACCTACAATGAGCAGTTCTTC.

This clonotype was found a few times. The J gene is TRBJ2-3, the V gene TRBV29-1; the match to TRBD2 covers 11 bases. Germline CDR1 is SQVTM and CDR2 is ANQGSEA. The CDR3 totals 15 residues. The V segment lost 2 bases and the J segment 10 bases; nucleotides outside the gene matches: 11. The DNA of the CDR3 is TGCAGCGTTGAACCGCTAGCGGGAGGAGCATCTCCGCAGTATTTT. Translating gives CSVEPLAGGASPQYF.

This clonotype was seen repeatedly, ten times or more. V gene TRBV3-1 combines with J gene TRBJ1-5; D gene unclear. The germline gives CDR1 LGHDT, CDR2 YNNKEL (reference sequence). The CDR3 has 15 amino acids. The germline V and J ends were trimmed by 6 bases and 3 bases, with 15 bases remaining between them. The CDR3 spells CASSPTMEDNQPQHF. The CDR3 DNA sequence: TGTGCCAGCAGTCCTACGATGGAGGACAATCAGCCCCAGCATTTT. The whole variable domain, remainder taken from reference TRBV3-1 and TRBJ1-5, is DTAVSQTPKYLVTQMGNDKSIKCEQNLGHDTMYWYKQDSKKFLKIMFSYNNKELIINETVPNRFSPKSPDKAHLNLHINSLELGDSAVYFCASSPTMEDNQPQHFGDGTRLSIL.

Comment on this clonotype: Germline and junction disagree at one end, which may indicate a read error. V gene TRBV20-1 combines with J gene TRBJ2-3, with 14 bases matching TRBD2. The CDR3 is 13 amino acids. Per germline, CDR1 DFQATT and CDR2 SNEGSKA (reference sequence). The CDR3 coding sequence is TGTGGGACTAGCGGGAGCGACACAGATACGCAGTATTTT. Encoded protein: CGTSGSDTDTQYF.